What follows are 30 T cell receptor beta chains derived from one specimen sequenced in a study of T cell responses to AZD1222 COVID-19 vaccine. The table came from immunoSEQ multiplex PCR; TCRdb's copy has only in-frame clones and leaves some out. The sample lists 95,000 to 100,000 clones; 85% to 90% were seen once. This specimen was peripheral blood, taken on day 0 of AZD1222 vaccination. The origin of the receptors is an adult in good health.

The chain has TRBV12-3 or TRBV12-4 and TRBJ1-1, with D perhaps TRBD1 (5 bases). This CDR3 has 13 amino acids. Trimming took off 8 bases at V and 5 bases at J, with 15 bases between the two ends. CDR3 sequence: CASRLQEGTEAFF. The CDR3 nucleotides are TGTGCCAGCCGCCTTCAAGAGGGGACTGAAGCTTTCTTT.

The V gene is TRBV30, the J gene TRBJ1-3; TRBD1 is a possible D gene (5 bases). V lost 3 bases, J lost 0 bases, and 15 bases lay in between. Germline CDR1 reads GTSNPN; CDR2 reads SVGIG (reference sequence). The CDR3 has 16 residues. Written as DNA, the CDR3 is TGTGCCTGGAGCGGCCGGGAGGGGTACTCTGGAAACACCATATATTTT. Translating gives CAWSGREGYSGNTIYF.

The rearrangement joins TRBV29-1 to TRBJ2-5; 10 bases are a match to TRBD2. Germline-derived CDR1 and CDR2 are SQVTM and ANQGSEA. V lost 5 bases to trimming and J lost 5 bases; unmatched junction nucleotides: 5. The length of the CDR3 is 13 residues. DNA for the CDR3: TGCAGCGTTAGGCTAGCGGGAGCCGAGACCCAGTACTTC. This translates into CSVRLAGAETQYF.

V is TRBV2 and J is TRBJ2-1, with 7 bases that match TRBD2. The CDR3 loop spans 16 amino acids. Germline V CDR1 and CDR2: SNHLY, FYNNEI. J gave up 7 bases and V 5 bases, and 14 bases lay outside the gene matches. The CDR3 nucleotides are TGTGCCAGCAGTCCGAGGAGTGGGAGGGCCAATAATGAGCAGTTCTTC. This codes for CASSPRSGRANNEQFF.

CDR3 loop: CASKFLAGRAGELFF. The CDR3 DNA sequence: TGTGCCAGCAAATTTCTAGCGGGAAGGGCCGGGGAGCTGTTTTTT. This chain connects TRBV2 to TRBJ2-2; 9 nucleotides agree with TRBD2. CDR1 is SNHLY, CDR2 FYNNEI, per germline. The CDR3 length is 15 residues. V lost 7 bases, J lost 6 bases, and 9 bases stayed unmatched. Together with reference TRBV2 and TRBJ2-2, the CDR3 gives the full variable domain: EPEVTQTPSHQVTQMGQEVILRCVPISNHLYFYWYRQILGQKVEFLVSFYNNEISEKSEIFDDQFSVERPDGSNFTLKIRSTKLEDSAMYFCASKFLAGRAGELFFGEGSRLTVL.

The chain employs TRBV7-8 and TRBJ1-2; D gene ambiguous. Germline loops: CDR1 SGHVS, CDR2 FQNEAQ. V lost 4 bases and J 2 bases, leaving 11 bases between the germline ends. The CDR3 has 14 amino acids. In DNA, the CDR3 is TGTGCCAGCAGCTCCCATCCATCCAACTATGGCTACACCTTC. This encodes CASSSHPSNYGYTF.

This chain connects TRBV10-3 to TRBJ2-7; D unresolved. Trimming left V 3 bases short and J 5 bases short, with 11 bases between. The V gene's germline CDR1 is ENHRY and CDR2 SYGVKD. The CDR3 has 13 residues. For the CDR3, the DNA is TGTGCCATCAGTGACAGTTTTGACGACGAGCAGTACTTC. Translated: CAISDSFDDEQYF.

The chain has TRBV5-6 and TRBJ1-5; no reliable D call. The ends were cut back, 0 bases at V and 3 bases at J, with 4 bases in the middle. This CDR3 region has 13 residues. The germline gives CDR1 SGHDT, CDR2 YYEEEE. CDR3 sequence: CASSLANNQPQHF. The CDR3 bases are TGTGCCAGCAGCTTGGCCAACAATCAGCCCCAGCATTTT.

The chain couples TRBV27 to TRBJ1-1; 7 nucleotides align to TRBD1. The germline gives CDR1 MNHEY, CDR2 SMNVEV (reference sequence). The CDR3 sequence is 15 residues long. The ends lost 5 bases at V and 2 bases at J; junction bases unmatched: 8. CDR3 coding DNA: TGTGCCAGCAGTCGACAGGGCCATATTAACACTGAAGCTTTCTTT. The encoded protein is CASSRQGHINTEAFF.

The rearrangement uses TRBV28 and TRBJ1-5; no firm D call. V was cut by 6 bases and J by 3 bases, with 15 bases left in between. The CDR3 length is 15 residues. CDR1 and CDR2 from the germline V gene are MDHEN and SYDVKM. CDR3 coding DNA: TGTGCCAGCAGCCACTCTTGGAGTACCAATCAGCCCCAGCATTTT. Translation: CASSHSWSTNQPQHF.

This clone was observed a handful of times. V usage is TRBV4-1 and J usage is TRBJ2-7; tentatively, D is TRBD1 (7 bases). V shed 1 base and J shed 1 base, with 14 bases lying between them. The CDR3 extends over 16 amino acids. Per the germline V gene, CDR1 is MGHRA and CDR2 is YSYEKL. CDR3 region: CASSQVGAGGSYEQYF. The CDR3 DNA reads TGCGCCAGCAGCCAAGTGGGGGCAGGGGGGTCCTACGAGCAGTACTTC.

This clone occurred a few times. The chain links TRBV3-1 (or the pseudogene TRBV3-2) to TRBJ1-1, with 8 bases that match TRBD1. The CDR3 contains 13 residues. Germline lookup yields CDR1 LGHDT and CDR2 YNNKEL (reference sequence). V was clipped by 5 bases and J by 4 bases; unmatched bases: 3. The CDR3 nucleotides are TGTGCCAGCAGCAGTACAGGGGGCACTGAAGCTTTCTTT. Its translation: CASSSTGGTEAFF.

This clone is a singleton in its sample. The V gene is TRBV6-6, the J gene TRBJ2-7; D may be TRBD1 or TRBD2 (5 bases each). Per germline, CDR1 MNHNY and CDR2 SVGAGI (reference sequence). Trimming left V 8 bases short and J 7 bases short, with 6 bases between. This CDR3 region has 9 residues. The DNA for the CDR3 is TGTGCCAGCGGGGGAGAGCAGTACTTC. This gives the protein CASGGEQYF.

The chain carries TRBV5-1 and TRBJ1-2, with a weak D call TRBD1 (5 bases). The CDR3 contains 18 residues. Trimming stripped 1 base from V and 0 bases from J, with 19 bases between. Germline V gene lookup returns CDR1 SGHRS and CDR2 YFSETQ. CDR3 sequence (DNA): TGCGCCAGCAGCTTGCGGGCAGGGACGGATAGAGCTAACTATGGCTACACCTTC. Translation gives CASSLRAGTDRANYGYTF.

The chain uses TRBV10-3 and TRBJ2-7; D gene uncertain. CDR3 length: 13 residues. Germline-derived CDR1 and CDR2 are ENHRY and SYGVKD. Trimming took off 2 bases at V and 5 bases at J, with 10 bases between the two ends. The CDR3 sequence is CAISEPLKHEQYF. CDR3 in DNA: TGTGCCATCAGTGAGCCCCTCAAGCACGAGCAGTACTTC.

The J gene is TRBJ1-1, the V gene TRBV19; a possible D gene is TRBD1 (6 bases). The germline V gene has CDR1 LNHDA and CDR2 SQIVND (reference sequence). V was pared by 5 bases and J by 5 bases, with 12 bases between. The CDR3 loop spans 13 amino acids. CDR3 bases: TGTGCCAGTAGTTCCACAGGGAGGACTGAAGCTTTCTTT. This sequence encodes CASSSTGRTEAFF.

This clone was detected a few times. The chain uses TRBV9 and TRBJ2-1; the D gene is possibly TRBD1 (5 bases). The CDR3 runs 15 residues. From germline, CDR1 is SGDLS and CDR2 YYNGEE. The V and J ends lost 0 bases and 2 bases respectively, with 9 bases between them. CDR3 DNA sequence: TGTGCCAGCAGCGTAGATCACAGGACCTACAATGAGCAGTTCTTC. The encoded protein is CASSVDHRTYNEQFF. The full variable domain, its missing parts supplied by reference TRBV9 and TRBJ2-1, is DSGVTQTPKHLITATGQRVTLRCSPRSGDLSVYWYQQSLDQGLQFLIQYYNGEERAKGNILERFSAQQFPDLHSELNLSSLELGDSALYFCASSVDHRTYNEQFFGPGTRLTVL.

Written as DNA, the CDR3 is TGTGCCAGCTCACCACCGCTAAGGACAGGGGAGAACATTCAGTACTTC. Its protein product is CASSPPLRTGENIQYF. This chain links TRBV18 with TRBJ2-4; TRBD1 matches 9 bases. Germline-derived CDR1 and CDR2 are KGHSH and LQKENI. There are 16 residues in the CDR3. Trimming took 0 bases from V and 7 from J; bases not matched to a gene: 7.

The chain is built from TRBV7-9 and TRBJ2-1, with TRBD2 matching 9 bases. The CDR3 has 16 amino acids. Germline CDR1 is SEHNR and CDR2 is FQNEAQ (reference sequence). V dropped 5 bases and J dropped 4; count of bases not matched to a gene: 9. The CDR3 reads CASSPSLAGIYNEQFF. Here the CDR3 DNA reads TGTGCCAGCAGCCCCAGCCTAGCGGGGATTTACAATGAGCAGTTCTTC.

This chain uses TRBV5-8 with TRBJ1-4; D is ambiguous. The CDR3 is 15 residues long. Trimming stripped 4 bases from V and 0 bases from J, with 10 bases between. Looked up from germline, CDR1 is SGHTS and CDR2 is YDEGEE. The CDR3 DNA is TGTGCCAGCAGCCCGGAAGGTGCAACTAATGAAAAACTGTTTTTT. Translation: CASSPEGATNEKLFF.

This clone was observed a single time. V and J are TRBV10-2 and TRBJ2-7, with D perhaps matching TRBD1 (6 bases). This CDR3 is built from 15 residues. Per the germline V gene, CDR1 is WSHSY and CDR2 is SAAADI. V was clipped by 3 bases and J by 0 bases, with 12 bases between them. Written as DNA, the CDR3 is TGCGCCAGCAGTGATGTGACAGGAAGCTCCTACGAGCAGTACTTC. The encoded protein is CASSDVTGSSYEQYF.

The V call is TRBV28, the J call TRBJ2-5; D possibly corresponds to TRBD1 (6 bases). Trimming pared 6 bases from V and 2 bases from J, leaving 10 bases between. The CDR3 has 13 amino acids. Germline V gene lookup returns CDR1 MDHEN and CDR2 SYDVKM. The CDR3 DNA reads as TGTGCCAGCAGCCTTGGACAGCAAGAGACCCAGTACTTC. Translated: CASSLGQQETQYF.

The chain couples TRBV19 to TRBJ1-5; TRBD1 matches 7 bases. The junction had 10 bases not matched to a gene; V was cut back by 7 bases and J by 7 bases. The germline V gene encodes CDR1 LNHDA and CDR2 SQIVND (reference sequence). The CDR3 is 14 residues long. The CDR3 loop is CASTERGQEQPQHF. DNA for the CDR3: TGTGCCAGTACAGAAAGGGGGCAAGAACAGCCCCAGCATTTT.

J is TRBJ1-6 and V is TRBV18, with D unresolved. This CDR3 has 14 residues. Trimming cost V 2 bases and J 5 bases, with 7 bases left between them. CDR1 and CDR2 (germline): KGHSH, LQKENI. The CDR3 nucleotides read TGTGCCAGCTCACCAGAGGTGGATAATTCACCCCTCCACTTT. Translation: CASSPEVDNSPLHF.

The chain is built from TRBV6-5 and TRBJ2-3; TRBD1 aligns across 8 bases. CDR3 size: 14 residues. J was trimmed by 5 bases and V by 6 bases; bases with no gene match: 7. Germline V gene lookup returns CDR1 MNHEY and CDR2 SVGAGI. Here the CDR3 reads CASRPTGVVDTQYF. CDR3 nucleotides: TGTGCCAGCAGACCGACAGGGGTGGTAGATACGCAGTATTTT.

The CDR3 spells CASSLGTGAHDQPQHF. The DNA for the CDR3 is TGTGCCAGCAGCTTGGGGACAGGGGCGCATGATCAGCCCCAGCATTTT. The rearrangement joins TRBV5-4 to TRBJ1-5, with TRBD1 matching 9 bases. The CDR3 loop spans 16 amino acids. CDR1 is SGHNT and CDR2 is YYREEE in the germline V gene (reference sequence). V trimming: 0 bases; J trimming: 5 bases; junction bases outside the gene matches: 6.

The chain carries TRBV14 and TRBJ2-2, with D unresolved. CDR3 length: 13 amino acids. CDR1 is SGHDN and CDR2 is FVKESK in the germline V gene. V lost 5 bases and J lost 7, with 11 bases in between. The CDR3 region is CASSTTVGGELFF. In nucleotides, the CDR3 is TGTGCCAGCAGCACCACCGTGGGCGGGGAGCTGTTTTTT.

The CDR3 nucleotides read TGTGCCAGCAGCCGGGAAGGGTACGAGCAGTACTTC. Translating gives CASSREGYEQYF. V gene TRBV11-2 combines with J gene TRBJ2-7, with D maybe TRBD2 (5 bases). Germline lookup yields CDR1 SGHAT and CDR2 FQNNGV. Trimming stripped 5 bases from V and 4 bases from J, with 9 bases between. The CDR3 is 12 residues long.

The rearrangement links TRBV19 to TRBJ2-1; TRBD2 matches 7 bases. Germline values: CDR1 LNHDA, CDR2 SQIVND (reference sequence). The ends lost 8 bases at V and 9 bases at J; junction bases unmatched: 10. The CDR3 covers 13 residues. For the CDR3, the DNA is TGTGCCAGTGGGCTAGCGGTACTGGGTGAGCAGTTCTTC. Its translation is CASGLAVLGEQFF.

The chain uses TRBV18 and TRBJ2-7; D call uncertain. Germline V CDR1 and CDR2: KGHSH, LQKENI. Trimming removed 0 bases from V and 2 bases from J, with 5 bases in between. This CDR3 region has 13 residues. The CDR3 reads CASSPPLAYEQYF. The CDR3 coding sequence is TGTGCCAGCTCACCACCCTTAGCCTACGAGCAGTACTTC.